The rows below give T cell receptor beta chains drawn from one sample of a study of cytomegalovirus exposure and HLA in healthy donors. Clones were sequenced by immunoSEQ multiplex PCR, and TCRdb holds only the in-frame ones, with some missing. The repertoire holds around 300,000 clones, approximately 70% seen once, with 2% to 2.5% in the top ten. Sequencing was performed on PBMCs. Receptors originate from a female donor in good health and CMV-seronegative. Both conserved end residues are trimmed from each CDR3. Fields, in order: V gene, J gene, CDR3 protein.

v_call: TRBV19; j_call: TRBJ2-5; cdr3_aa: ASSIGVPETQY
v_call: TRBV9; j_call: TRBJ1-2; cdr3_aa: ASSPQGQGTYYGYT
v_call: TRBV6-5; j_call: TRBJ1-4; cdr3_aa: ASTRDNYEKLF
v_call: TRBV19; j_call: TRBJ1-1; cdr3_aa: ASSHDRAGTEAF
v_call: TRBV5-1; j_call: TRBJ2-3; cdr3_aa: ASSLADLQGPDTQY
v_call: TRBV6-6; j_call: TRBJ2-5; cdr3_aa: ASGRVQETQY
v_call: TRBV6-1; j_call: TRBJ1-2; cdr3_aa: ASSEAGVNYGYT
v_call: TRBV6-5; j_call: TRBJ1-5; cdr3_aa: ASSPDRGQPQH
v_call: TRBV28; j_call: TRBJ1-2; cdr3_aa: ASSRSWGYT
v_call: TRBV25-1; j_call: TRBJ1-2; cdr3_aa: ASSEFGSGANTNYGYT
v_call: TRBV19; j_call: TRBJ1-1; cdr3_aa: ASSIGGAVEAF
v_call: TRBV19; j_call: TRBJ2-7; cdr3_aa: ASSRTGVGSYEQY
v_call: TRBV6-1; j_call: TRBJ1-4; cdr3_aa: ASSDQATLPNEKLF
v_call: TRBV4-2; j_call: TRBJ1-5; cdr3_aa: ASSQEPLSKKSQPQH
v_call: TRBV15; j_call: TRBJ1-5; cdr3_aa: ATRADRGNQPQH
v_call: TRBV6-1; j_call: TRBJ2-3; cdr3_aa: ASRAGGNTDTQY
v_call: TRBV7-2; j_call: TRBJ2-5; cdr3_aa: ASSLARGVKWANRGGETQY
v_call: TRBV10-3; j_call: TRBJ1-2; cdr3_aa: AISAPGTEYGYT
v_call: TRBV19; j_call: TRBJ2-1; cdr3_aa: ATRSGLGSINEQF
v_call: TRBV7-9; j_call: TRBJ2-7; cdr3_aa: ASVFGAGASYEQY
v_call: TRBV6-4; j_call: TRBJ2-1; cdr3_aa: ASSDPATGSYNEQF
v_call: TRBV30; j_call: TRBJ2-2; cdr3_aa: AWSGLAGVWDSGELF
v_call: TRBV7-9; j_call: TRBJ2-3; cdr3_aa: ATPGSSTDTQY